This passage covers 9 T cell receptor beta chains from one sample sequenced in a study of identical twins. Each CDR3 protein gets one entry after TCRdb re-called the 5' RACE reads with MiXCR. The table has roughly 480,000 distinct CDR3 sequences, 20% to 30% seen once. This same sample was also taken into another study, of T cells expressing NK-cell markers.

The specimen was CD4+ T cells sorted from blood. The source is a woman aged 18 to 35 in good health.

V is TRBV5-5 and J is TRBJ2-5; perhaps D is TRBD1 or TRBD2 (7 bases each). The length of the CDR3 is 15 residues. V was clipped by 3 bases and J by 5 bases, with 17 bases between them. CDR1 and CDR2 (germline): SGHKS, YYEKEE (reference sequence). The CDR3 is CASSSQGGLRETQYF. CDR3 DNA sequence: TGTGCCAGCAGCTCTCAGGGGGGGCTCAGGGAGACCCAGTACTTC.

This clonotype showed up many times. The V gene is TRBV12-3 or TRBV12-4, the J gene TRBJ1-2; TRBD1 matches 10 bases. CDR3 length equals 16 residues. V lost 6 bases and J lost 6; bases outside the gene matches: 13. The CDR3 region has the DNA TGTGCCAGCAGACACCGGGACAGGGGCCTTTGGAATGGCTACACCTTC. It is translated as CASRHRDRGLWNGYTF.

This clonotype was detected only a few times. This chain connects TRBV6-1 to TRBJ1-2; D gene unclear. CDR3 length equals 13 residues. CDR1 is MNHNS, CDR2 SASEGT, per germline. V was shortened by 6 bases and J by 7 bases, with 15 bases between the two germline ends. The CDR3 region has the DNA TGTGCCAGCAGGAACCCGCTCATAAGTGGCTACACCTTC. Protein: CASRNPLISGYTF.

At least ten counts were recorded for this clonotype. The rearrangement joins TRBV12-3 or TRBV12-4 to TRBJ1-2, with D unclear. The CDR3 is 12 residues long. Trimming removed 3 bases at V and 4 bases at J, with 6 bases between. This CDR3 reads CASSFGGYGYTF. The CDR3 nucleotides read TGTGCCAGCAGTTTTGGCGGCTATGGCTACACCTTC.

This clonotype came up a few times. The J gene is TRBJ2-7, the V gene TRBV20-1; 7 nucleotides line up with TRBD1. J was trimmed by 4 bases and V by 3 bases; bases with no gene match: 3. Germline CDR1 reads DFQATT; CDR2 reads SNEGSKA (reference sequence). This CDR3 spans 12 amino acids. The CDR3 DNA reads TGCAGTGCTAGCACAGGGGCATACGAGCAGTACTTC. Translation gives CSASTGAYEQYF.

The chain recombines TRBV7-2 with TRBJ2-3; 9 bases line up with TRBD2. With 5 bases clipped from V and 3 bases from J, the junction kept 6 bases outside the gene matches. CDR3 length equals 15 residues. CDR1 and CDR2 from the germline V gene are SGHTA and FQGNSA. CDR3 loop: CASSLLSGSTDTQYF. Written as DNA, the CDR3 is TGTGCCAGCAGCCTCCTTAGCGGGAGTACAGATACGCAGTATTTT.

J is TRBJ2-3 and V is TRBV10-3; 10 bases fit TRBD2. Germline V gene sequence: CDR1 ENHRY, CDR2 SYGVKD. The V segment lost 0 bases and the J segment 1 base; nucleotides outside the gene matches: 1. CDR3 length: 16 amino acids. The CDR3 here is CAISESGLAGTDTQYF. CDR3 bases: TGTGCCATCAGTGAGTCCGGACTAGCGGGCACAGATACGCAGTATTTT.

This chain uses TRBV20-1 with TRBJ1-1; possible D gene TRBD1, 6 bases. This CDR3 has 12 amino acids. The V end was cut by 7 bases, the J end by 13 bases, with 22 bases between. The germline V gene has CDR1 DFQATT and CDR2 SNEGSKA (reference sequence). CDR3 coding DNA: TGCAGTGTTCACAGGGTTGAAGGGTATGTTTTCTTT. Translation gives CSVHRVEGYVFF.

The rearrangement uses TRBV4-3 and TRBJ2-1; 13 bases fit TRBD2. With 4 bases clipped from V and 4 bases from J, the junction kept 7 bases outside the gene matches. This CDR3 region has 17 residues. Germline assignment: CDR1 LGHNA and CDR2 YSLEER. DNA of the CDR3: TGCGCCAGCAGCCGCCTGATACTAGCGGGAGGGTACAATGAGCAGTTCTTC. Residues: CASSRLILAGGYNEQFF.